This TCR beta chain was profiled in a study of control samples from healthy donors and cancer patients (dated by TCRdb to 2020 to 2022). Library method: the immunoSEQ multiplex PCR assay. TCRdb limited this immuneACCESS table to in-frame rearrangements with V and J called. A share of clones is missing; checked studies link under half to unresolved V genes, and the rest is unexplained. The table for this sample lists under 80,000 clones; roughly 93% of them were counted only once. Of the sample, under 3.5% is held by the ten largest clones. Concerning this clone itself: Which antigen it targets is not known. No much larger clone exists at a distance of one base, and base qualities are not known.

V is cut by 2 bases and J by 0 bases, and the space between the germline ends is 7 bases. Reading the germline V gene gives CDR1 MDHEN and CDR2 SYDVKM. Including cysteine and phenylalanine, the CDR3 has 15 amino acids. Only the CDR3 portion is preserved as DNA: 45 bases, with reading frame beginning at the first base. The chain couples TRBV28 to TRBJ1-4, with the D gene not clear enough to name. The TCR originated in a woman aged 25 to 45 in good health. What was sequenced was blood. CDR3 sequence: CASSLQETTNEKLFF. The bases are TGTGCCAGCAGTTTACAAGAGACAACTAATGAAAAACTGTTTTTT.